Below, 22 T cell receptor beta chains from the same sample are listed, as sequenced in a study of blood T cell repertoires in COVID-19. The assay was immunoSEQ multiplex PCR, and TCRdb's table has in-frame clones only and misses some. The table records some 120,000 clones, around 86% of them present only once. Source material: peripheral blood. The receptor set was obtained from a man aged 65 to 79 with acute or convalescent COVID-19.

The chain has TRBV7-8 and TRBJ1-5, with D hard to call. The CDR3 is 14 amino acids. The V end lost 1 base, the J end lost 7 bases, and 11 bases lay between the germline ends. In germline, CDR1 is SGHVS, CDR2 FQNEAQ. The CDR3 DNA sequence: TGTGCCAGCAGCTTAGGATCAGGTCTCCAGCCCCAGCATTTT. It yields the protein CASSLGSGLQPQHF.

This chain uses TRBV28 with TRBJ1-3; D remains ambiguous. This CDR3 contains 11 residues. Between the trimmed V and J ends, which lost 8 bases and 0 bases, there was a span of 2 bases. The germline CDR1 and CDR2 sequences are MDHEN and SYDVKM. DNA for the CDR3: TGTGCCAGCCACTCTGGAAACACCATATATTTT. As protein: CASHSGNTIYF.

J is TRBJ1-2 and V is TRBV7-8, with D perhaps TRBD1 (5 bases). V lost 5 bases and J 4 bases, leaving 14 bases between the germline ends. The CDR3 is made up of 14 amino acids. Germline values: CDR1 SGHVS, CDR2 FQNEAQ. The CDR3 region is CASSPPDSLYGYTF. DNA for the CDR3: TGTGCCAGCAGCCCTCCCGACAGCCTCTATGGCTACACCTTC. Full variable domain (remainder filled in from reference TRBV7-8 and TRBJ1-2): GAGVSQSPRYKVAKRGQDVALRCDPISGHVSLFWYQQALGQGPEFLTYFQNEAQLDKSGLPSDRFFAERPEGSVSTLKIQRTQQEDSAVYLCASSPPDSLYGYTFGSGTRLTVV.

V gene TRBV28 combines with J gene TRBJ1-3; D is unresolved. The ends were cut back, 3 bases at V and 0 bases at J, with 9 bases in the middle. Looked up from germline, CDR1 is MDHEN and CDR2 is SYDVKM. CDR3 size: 15 residues. CDR3 in amino acids: CASSFRATSGNTIYF. The CDR3 DNA follows: TGTGCCAGCAGTTTCCGAGCTACCTCTGGAAACACCATATATTTT.

This chain links TRBV28 with TRBJ2-7, with 14 bases that match TRBD2. The CDR3 totals 16 residues. The J segment lost 6 bases and the V segment lost 5 bases, leaving 9 bases of the junction unmatched. From germline, CDR1 is MDHEN and CDR2 SYDVKM. CDR3 DNA: TGTGCCAGCAGTCCCGGGACTAGCGGGAGTTGGGGCGAGCAGTACTTC. Its translation is CASSPGTSGSWGEQYF.

The genes are TRBV4-2 and TRBJ1-1; 12 positions agree with TRBD1. This CDR3 spans 16 amino acids. Germline V CDR1 and CDR2: LGHNA, YNFKEQ. V gave up 3 bases and J gave up 3 bases; unmatched junction bases: 5. CDR3: CASSQGQGAGYTEAFF. The CDR3 region has the DNA TGTGCCAGCAGCCAGGGACAGGGGGCAGGATACACTGAAGCTTTCTTT.

This clone has just a few counts. The genes are TRBV2 and TRBJ2-7, with D possibly matching TRBD1 (6 bases). From germline, CDR1 is SNHLY and CDR2 FYNNEI. The CDR3 sequence is 14 residues long. The V end lost 3 bases, the J end lost 2 bases, and 11 bases lay between the germline ends. The CDR3 coding sequence is TGTGCCAGCAGTGAGCAGGGGTTTCCCTACGAGCAGTACTTC. Translated: CASSEQGFPYEQYF.

The rearrangement uses TRBV15 and TRBJ1-1; 7 nucleotides align to TRBD1. The CDR3 covers 15 residues. J lost 4 bases, V lost 2 bases, and 7 bases had no gene match. Germline V lookup: CDR1 LNHNV, CDR2 YYDKDF (reference sequence). The CDR3 loop reads CATSRNFDRVTEAFF. The CDR3 DNA reads TGTGCCACCAGCAGAAACTTTGACAGGGTCACTGAAGCTTTCTTT. Based on the CDR3 plus reference TRBV15 and TRBJ1-1, the full variable domain is DAMVIQNPRYQVTQFGKPVTLSCSQTLNHNVMYWYQQKSSQAPKLLFHYYDKDFNNEADTPDNFQSRRPNTSFCFLDIRSPGLGDTAMYLCATSRNFDRVTEAFFGQGTRLTVV.

The CDR3 region is CASIRGSQTEAFF. Written as DNA, the CDR3 is TGTGCCAGTATACGGGGATCGCAGACTGAAGCTTTCTTT. V is TRBV19 and J is TRBJ1-1; D uncertain. The CDR3 loop spans 13 amino acids. Germline loops: CDR1 LNHDA, CDR2 SQIVND (reference sequence). V was cut by 7 bases and J by 5 bases, with 14 bases left in between.

The chain combines TRBV10-1 with TRBJ2-7; perhaps TRBD2 as D (7 bases). With 3 bases removed from V and 4 bases from J, the gap between germline ends came to 13 bases. Germline lookup yields CDR1 WNHNN and CDR2 SYGVQD (reference sequence). There are 14 residues in the CDR3. This CDR3 reads CASSEGGLMYEQYF. In nucleotides, the CDR3 is TGCGCCAGCAGTGAAGGGGGACTAATGTACGAGCAGTACTTC.

This chain uses TRBV19 with TRBJ2-1; tentative D call: TRBD2 (6 bases). CDR1 LNHDA and CDR2 SQIVND come from the germline V gene (reference sequence). The CDR3 length is 15 residues. V gave up 7 bases and J gave up 4 bases, with 17 bases separating them. In nucleotides, the CDR3 is TGTGCCAGTACCCTTGGGGGGAGCGGGTACAATGAGCAGTTCTTC. The encoded protein is CASTLGGSGYNEQFF. The variable domain in full, with the rest retrieved from reference TRBV19 and TRBJ2-1, is DGGITQSPKYLFRKEGQNVTLSCEQNLNHDAMYWYRQDPGQGLRLIYYSQIVNDFQKGDIAEGYSVSREKKESFPLTVTSAQKNPTAFYLCASTLGGSGYNEQFFGPGTRLTVL.

This chain uses TRBV11-2 with TRBJ2-4; 9 nucleotides align to TRBD1. Germline-derived CDR1 and CDR2 are SGHAT and FQNNGV. V shed 7 bases and J 0 bases; nucleotides not matched to a gene: 7. The CDR3 has 16 amino acids. The CDR3 loop reads CASTSTTGGAKNIQYF. The CDR3, as DNA: TGTGCCAGCACCTCAACGACAGGGGGAGCCAAAAACATTCAGTACTTC.

The V gene is TRBV5-4, the J gene TRBJ2-6, with 8 nucleotides matching TRBD1. Germline values: CDR1 SGHNT, CDR2 YYREEE (reference sequence). The CDR3 length is 19 residues. The V gene end was trimmed by 1 base and the J gene end by 0 bases; junction bases not matched to a gene: 9. The CDR3 DNA is TGTGCCAGCAGCTTGAATCATGCAGGGGGCTTCTCTGGGGCCAACGTCCTGACTTTC. This encodes CASSLNHAGGFSGANVLTF. Full variable domain (remainder filled in from reference TRBV5-4 and TRBJ2-6): ETGVTQSPTHLIKTRGQQVTLRCSSQSGHNTVSWYQQALGQGPQFIFQYYREEENGRGNFPPRFSGLQFPNYSSELNVNALELDDSALYLCASSLNHAGGFSGANVLTFGAGSRLTVL.

This clone appeared a few times. This chain connects TRBV7-2 to TRBJ1-2, with 7 positions matching TRBD1. In germline, CDR1 is SGHTA, CDR2 FQGNSA. The CDR3 loop spans 15 amino acids. Germline trimming cut 5 bases from V and 4 bases from J; bases unmatched to any gene: 10. CDR3 in amino acids: CASSESTGVGYGYTF. The CDR3, as DNA: TGTGCCAGCAGCGAATCTACAGGGGTCGGCTATGGCTACACCTTC.

A single count supports this clone. DNA of the CDR3: TGTGCCAGCAGCCCACCGGGCTCTGGAAACACCATATATTTT. It codes for CASSPPGSGNTIYF. This rearrangement joins TRBV28 to TRBJ1-3; unclear D gene. The CDR3 extends over 14 amino acids. Between the trimmed V and J ends, which lost 6 bases and 0 bases, there was a span of 9 bases. The V gene's germline CDR1 is MDHEN and CDR2 SYDVKM.

The gene calls are TRBV5-6 and TRBJ2-3; possible D gene TRBD2, 6 bases. This CDR3 contains 15 residues. Germline V gene sequence: CDR1 SGHDT, CDR2 YYEEEE. Trimming cost V 4 bases and J 3 bases, with 15 bases left between them. The CDR3 protein is CASSLPGTATDTQYF. Written as DNA, the CDR3 is TGTGCCAGCAGCCTTCCTGGGACTGCGACAGATACGCAGTATTTT.

The V call is TRBV7-2, the J call TRBJ2-1, with TRBD2 matching over 9 bases. With 1 base clipped from V and 15 bases from J, the junction kept 13 bases outside the gene matches. CDR1 and CDR2 from the germline V gene are SGHTA and FQGNSA. The CDR3 runs to 15 residues. CDR3 protein: CASSLGAGGHLTPFF. CDR3 DNA: TGTGCCAGCAGCTTAGGAGCGGGGGGCCACCTTACTCCGTTCTTC.

The chain uses TRBV5-6 and TRBJ2-7, with 12 nucleotides matching TRBD1. V lost 6 bases, J lost 4 bases, and 5 bases stayed unmatched. The CDR3 has 14 amino acids. CDR1 is SGHDT, CDR2 YYEEEE, per germline. For the CDR3, the DNA is TGTGCCAGCACCCGGGACAGGGGGCGATACGAGCAGTACTTC. Translating it yields CASTRDRGRYEQYF.

The count of this clone is one. This chain connects TRBV2 to TRBJ2-4, with TRBD2 identical over 7 bases. Per germline, CDR1 SNHLY and CDR2 FYNNEI. This CDR3 is 15 amino acids long. V dropped 1 base and J dropped 8; count of bases not matched to a gene: 8. The chain's CDR3 is CASSEDSPSGYIQYF. The DNA for the CDR3 is TGTGCCAGCAGTGAAGACTCGCCTAGCGGATACATTCAGTACTTC.

Comment on this clone: Sequence at one end of the junction differs from germline and may be a read error. The chain combines TRBV7-7 with TRBJ2-2, with TRBD2 matching 10 bases. Germline CDR1 reads SSHAT; CDR2 reads FNYEAQ (reference sequence). The CDR3 extends over 16 amino acids. The CDR3 DNA reads as TGTGCTAGCAGCACCACTAGCGGGGTAGACACCGGGGAGCTGTTTTTT. This codes for CASSTTSGVDTGELFF.

This clone was seen only once. This chain connects TRBV5-1 to TRBJ1-6, with D unclear. Germline V lookup: CDR1 SGHRS, CDR2 YFSETQ. The V end lost 4 bases, the J end lost 0 bases, and 14 bases lay between the germline ends. The CDR3 length is 17 residues. CDR3 sequence: CASSPDFGSSYNSPLHF. The CDR3 nucleotides read TGCGCCAGCAGCCCTGACTTCGGGAGCTCCTATAATTCACCCCTCCACTTT.

CDR3 coding DNA: TGCGCCAGCAGCCCGGGACAGGGGAGCAATCAGCCCCAGCATTTT. Its protein product is CASSPGQGSNQPQHF. The rearrangement joins TRBV5-1 to TRBJ1-5; TRBD1 matches at 10 bases. Germline loops: CDR1 SGHRS, CDR2 YFSETQ. The length of the CDR3 is 15 residues. V shed 4 bases, J shed 1 base, and the junction held 2 bases outside the gene matches.